This T cell receptor beta chain derives from a study of shared clonotypes between healthy human individuals. Study background: The donor pool was made up of two women and a few men aged 18 to 49.

Trimming removed 5 bases from V and 5 bases from J, with 15 bases in between. Germline CDR1 and CDR2: SGHNT and YENEEA. This CDR3 has 15 residues. The assay was immunoSEQ multiplex PCR, and TCRdb's table has in-frame clones only and misses some. The sample shows 2 million to 2.5 million clones, just under 95% of them seen only once. This clonotype was obtained from a man aged 18 to 30 in good health. Some clones in this sample may be carry-over from other donors' samples. The chain employs TRBV11-3 and TRBJ2-2; D may be TRBD1 (8 bases). The sample consisted of naive CD4+ T cells from PBMCs. Indicated subset: CD45RA+ positively selected. CDR3 amino acids: CASSRGQGGTGELFF. CDR3 nucleotide sequence: TGTGCCAGCAGCCGTGGACAGGGAGGGACCGGGGAGCTGTTTTTT.